This T cell receptor (beta chain) was captured by sequencing in a study of blood T cell repertoires in COVID-19. This CDR3 has 13 residues. CDR1 SQVTM and CDR2 ANQGSEA come from the germline V gene. Trimming took off 6 bases at V and 4 bases at J, with 15 bases between the two ends. TCRdb's table, derived via immunoSEQ multiplex PCR, lists solely in-frame clones and lacks some. The sample lists a few hundred thousand clones; roughly four fifths were seen once. The chain couples TRBV29-1 to TRBJ1-2; the D is unclear. The sample comprised peripheral blood. This TCR was recovered from a man aged 30-40 years who had recovered from COVID-19. The CDR3 region is CSVGSEGPYGYTF. The CDR3 nucleotides read TGCAGCGTGGGGAGTGAGGGCCCCTATGGCTACACCTTC.